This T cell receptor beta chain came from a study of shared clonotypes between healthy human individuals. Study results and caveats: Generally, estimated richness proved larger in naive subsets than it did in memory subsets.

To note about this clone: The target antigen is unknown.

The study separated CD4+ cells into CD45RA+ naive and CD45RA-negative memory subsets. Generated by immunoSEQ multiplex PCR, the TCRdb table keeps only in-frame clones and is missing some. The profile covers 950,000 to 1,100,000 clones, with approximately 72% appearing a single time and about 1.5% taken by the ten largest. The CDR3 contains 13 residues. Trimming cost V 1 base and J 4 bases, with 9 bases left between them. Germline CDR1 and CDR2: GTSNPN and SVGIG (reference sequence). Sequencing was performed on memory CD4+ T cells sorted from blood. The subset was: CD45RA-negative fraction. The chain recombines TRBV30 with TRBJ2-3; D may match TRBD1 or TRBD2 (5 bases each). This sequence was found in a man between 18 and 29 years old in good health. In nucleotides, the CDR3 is TGTGCCTGGAGTGGGGGGTATTCAGATACGCAGTATTTT. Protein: CAWSGGYSDTQYF.